The T cell receptor (beta chain) described here comes from a study of T cell responses to AZD1222 COVID-19 vaccine (dated by TCRdb to the early 2020s). Looking at the study overall: TCR sequencing was performed for 230 to 250 trial participants, of whom around 210 were given two doses of AZD1222 and approximately 26 were given two doses of MenACWY control vaccine. Trial participants were enrolled into age subgroups of 18-55, 56-69 and 70-plus years, which contained about 160, 30 and 59 TCR-sequenced participants, respectively. The investigation overall reported the following: CD4 TCRs associated with the vaccine covered the entire spike protein, and the dominant responses were in regions 160-218 and 743-854. Nearly half of unique spike-specific TCRs reportedly recognized epitopes outside regions mutated in the B.1.351 and B.1.1.7 variants. Participants were mostly white British and included more females than males, and it was suggested by the authors that clonal diversity may have been underestimated. After two AZD1222 doses, spike-specific TCR breadth and depth were significantly higher than at day 0 and than in MenACWY recipients. Only a handful of AZD1222 recipients were SARS-CoV-2 seropositive at baseline, limiting conclusions about previously exposed vaccinees. The 56-69-year group was small, and its depth increase did not reach significance, likely because of low power. Because no samples from the day 14 peak response were available, repertoires could be characterized only after the peak T cell response.

The time point label for this specimen denotes: about 28 days (+/-7) after the second vaccine dose. AZD1222 recipients with second doses at about 4 weeks or about 12 weeks were pooled, because spike-specific TCR depth and breadth did not differ between schedules. Vaccinee samples were obtained from the UK trials COV001 and COV002, which included a single-blind randomized controlled phase 2/3 trial of AZD1222 (ChAdOx1 nCoV-19) in healthy adults. For TCRbeta chain sequencing, PBMC samples from trial participants were taken at day 0 and at day 28 after the second dose. The CDR3 regions of human TCRbeta chains were subjected to immunosequencing. Under the source paper's analysis protocol: TCRs in the repertoires were matched against a reference library of SARS-CoV-2-specific TCRs that had been generated with the MIRA antigen-specificity platform. Breadth was defined as the fraction of unique TCRs that were SARS-CoV-2-associated. Depth was defined as the fraction of total T cells that were SARS-CoV-2-associated. Using the MIRA data, each spike-specific TCR was mapped to the spike region that the TCR reacts to and placed in a CD4 or CD8 class. Log10-transformed breadth and depth values were compared by one-way ANOVA with Sidak's multiple comparisons tests. Entries here come from immuneACCESS through TCRdb and include only in-frame sequences with V and J called. Some clones fail to appear in such tables; in the studies checked, an unresolved V gene covers under half of the shortfall, and the cause of the remainder is unknown. From that table come the V and J calls and clone size; the DNA was used to work out D and trimming. Recorded for this sample are 100,000 to 150,000 clones; about 91% of them occurred a single time. The top ten hold less than 2% of the sample.

In regard to this clone: What antigen it recognizes has not been identified. No clone much larger than this one lies a single base away; base qualities are absent.

The CDR3 has 15 amino acids, counting the end cysteine and phenylalanine. Only the CDR3 DNA is retained, 45 bases long and in frame from the first base. V was cut back by 9 bases and J by 8 bases, leaving a gap of 22 bases between them. For CDR1 and CDR2, the germline V gene lists KGHDR and SFDVKD. The source of this sequence is an adult who received the AZD1222 COVID-19 vaccine. This material consisted of peripheral blood, taken 28 days after the second AZD1222 dose. This chain is built from TRBV24-1 and TRBJ2-1; the D gene is perhaps TRBD2, from 7 matching bases. The nucleotide sequence reads as follows: TGTGCCACCTCCGGAAGGGAGGGGGGCGGCGATGAGCAGTTCTTC. Translated, it reads CATSGREGGGDEQFF.